These 9 T cell receptor beta chains came from one sample sequenced in a study of human T cells and chemical hapten exposure (dated by TCRdb to the early 2020s). Total RNA was isolated from unfractionated whole blood collected in Tempus Blood RNA tubes. During library preparation, unique molecular identifiers were attached to individual cDNA molecules so that TCRs could be counted quantitatively and reproducibly. The raw public reads went through TCRdb reprocessing: fastp at Q25, MiXCR clone calling, in-frame beta chains kept. Each entry is one CDR3 protein sequence, shown with its most common DNA and genes. The sample data list 95,000 to 150,000 distinct CDR3 sequences, and roughly 8.5% of these were observed just once. The ten largest clones represent 1.1% to 1.5% of the sample. The sample comprised whole blood. The receptors come from a human donor in good health. Some clones in this sample may be carry-over from other donors' samples. Donor details come from another sample of the same person, matched by shared clones.

This clonotype was seen repeatedly, ten times or more. V is TRBV7-9 and J is TRBJ2-3; 8 nucleotides agree with TRBD2. This CDR3 has 13 amino acids. Germline V CDR1 and CDR2: SEHNR, FQNEAQ (reference sequence). Losses at the gene ends were 5 bases for V and 7 bases for J; bases not matched to a gene: 5. The CDR3 region is CASSPGTSYTQYF. CDR3 nucleotides: TGTGCCAGCAGCCCCGGGACTAGTTATACGCAGTATTTT.

The chain links TRBV30 to TRBJ2-1, with a tentative D call TRBD2 (5 bases). The CDR3 length is 16 residues. The V end was cut by 0 bases, the J end by 2 bases, with 14 bases between. CDR1 GTSNPN and CDR2 SVGIG come from the germline V gene (reference sequence). The CDR3 bases are TGTGCCTGGAGTGTGCGCGGTTCGCGGGCCTACAATGAGCAGTTCTTC. Its protein product is CAWSVRGSRAYNEQFF. Full variable domain (remainder filled in from reference TRBV30 and TRBJ2-1): SQTIHQWPATLVQPVGSPLSLECTVEGTSNPNLYWYRQAAGRGLQLLFYSVGIGQISSEVPQNLSASRPQDRQFILSSKKLLLSDSGFYLCAWSVRGSRAYNEQFFGPGTRLTVL.

This clonotype was picked up many times. The genes are TRBV12-5 and TRBJ2-7; D is ambiguous. CDR1 and CDR2 (germline): LGHNT, FRNRAP. Between the trimmed V and J ends, which lost 5 bases and 2 bases, there was a span of 7 bases. The CDR3 runs to 12 residues. The CDR3 DNA reads as TGTGCTAGTGGTCTCGCAACCTACGAGCAGTACTTC. Its protein is CASGLATYEQYF.

This clonotype was detected many times. The rearrangement joins TRBV29-1 to TRBJ2-1; 7 bases are shared with TRBD2. With 6 bases clipped from V and 5 bases from J, the junction kept 13 bases outside the gene matches. CDR1 is SQVTM and CDR2 is ANQGSEA in the germline V gene. This CDR3 spans 15 amino acids. The CDR3 region is CSVGLRLAGDNEQFF. CDR3 nucleotide sequence: TGCAGCGTGGGACTCCGTCTGGCGGGGGACAATGAGCAGTTCTTC.

The chain couples TRBV13 to TRBJ1-1, with D maybe TRBD1 (6 bases). Between the trimmed V and J ends, which lost 5 bases and 4 bases, there was a span of 11 bases. The CDR3 is made up of 13 amino acids. Per the germline V gene, CDR1 is PRHDT and CDR2 is FYEKMQ (reference sequence). CDR3 sequence reads: CASSAHRATEAFF. Written as DNA, the CDR3 is TGTGCCAGCAGCGCACACAGGGCCACTGAAGCTTTCTTT.

This clonotype showed up just a few times. This chain uses TRBV6-5 with TRBJ2-5; 11 bases agree with TRBD2. Germline CDR1 reads MNHEY; CDR2 reads SVGAGI. The V gene end was trimmed by 2 bases and the J gene end by 2 bases; junction bases not matched to a gene: 4. The CDR3 runs to 16 residues. The DNA for the CDR3 is TGTGCCAGCAGTTACATGGGACTAGCGGCGCAAGAGACCCAGTACTTC. Protein sequence: CASSYMGLAAQETQYF.

Many counts were recorded for this clonotype. The chain links TRBV20-1 to TRBJ1-5; perhaps TRBD1 as D (6 bases). Germline-derived CDR1 and CDR2 are DFQATT and SNEGSKA (reference sequence). Trimming took off 0 bases at V and 7 bases at J, with 22 bases between the two ends. This CDR3 is built from 17 residues. CDR3 sequence: CSARDPSFRGGVQPQHF. CDR3 DNA sequence: TGCAGTGCTAGAGACCCATCTTTTCGAGGGGGGGTGCAGCCCCAGCATTTT.

There are many counts of this clonotype. The genes are TRBV7-6 and TRBJ2-5; no clear D gene. CDR1 and CDR2 from the germline V gene are SGHVS and FNYEAQ. Deletions cut 7 bases from V and 2 bases from J, with 14 bases between. This CDR3 has 14 residues. This chain's CDR3 is CASNSAHTQETQYF. CDR3 nucleotide sequence: TGTGCCAGCAACTCGGCCCACACGCAAGAGACCCAGTACTTC.

This clonotype was observed a handful of times. The chain is built from TRBV29-1 and TRBJ1-4, with a weak D call TRBD1 (6 bases). The V gene's germline CDR1 is SQVTM and CDR2 ANQGSEA. V lost 4 bases, J lost 8 bases, and 14 bases lay in between. The CDR3 consists of 13 residues. The CDR3 DNA reads TGCAGCGTTGCTGGTCGTAGGGGGGAAAAACTGTTTTTT. Its translation is CSVAGRRGEKLFF. Combining the CDR3 with reference TRBV29-1 and TRBJ1-4 gives the whole variable domain SAVISQKPSRDICQRGTSLTIQCQVDSQVTMMFWYRQQPGQSLTLIATANQGSEATYESGFVIDKFPISRPNLTFSTLTVSNMSPEDSSIYLCSVAGRRGEKLFFGSGTQLSVL.